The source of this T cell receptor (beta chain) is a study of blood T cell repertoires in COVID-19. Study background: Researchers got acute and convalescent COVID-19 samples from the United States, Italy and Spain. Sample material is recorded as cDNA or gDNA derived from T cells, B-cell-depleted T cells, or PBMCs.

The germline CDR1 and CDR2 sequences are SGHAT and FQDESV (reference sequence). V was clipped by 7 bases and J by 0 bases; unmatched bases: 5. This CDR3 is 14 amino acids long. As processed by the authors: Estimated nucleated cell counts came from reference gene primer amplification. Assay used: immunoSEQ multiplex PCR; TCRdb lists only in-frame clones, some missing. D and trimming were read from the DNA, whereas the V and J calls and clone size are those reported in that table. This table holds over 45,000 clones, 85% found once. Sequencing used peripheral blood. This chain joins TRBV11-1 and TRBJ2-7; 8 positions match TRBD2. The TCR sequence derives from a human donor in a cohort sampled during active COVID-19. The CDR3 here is CASTGRVGSYEQYF. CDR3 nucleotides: TGTGCCAGCACCGGGAGGGTAGGCTCCTACGAGCAGTACTTC.